The rows below give T cell receptor beta chains drawn from one sample of a study of PD-1 blockade in classical Hodgkin lymphoma. Clones were sequenced by immunoSEQ multiplex PCR, and TCRdb holds only the in-frame ones, with some missing. The sample lists 60,000 or so clones, 90% seen once, with about 8.8% in the top ten. Specimen: peripheral blood mononuclear cells (PBMCs), collected at baseline. These receptors all come from a human donor with classical Hodgkin lymphoma. Both conserved end residues are part of each CDR3. The order of the fields is J gene, D gene, clone size, V gene, CDR3 protein, CDR3 DNA. A D gene is named only where the DNA matches it firmly. Clone size is stated in some rows and not others, as once, few, many or a class when expanded.

TRBJ2-7,TRBD2,NA,TRBV2,CATLGGGAAYEQYF,TGTGCCACCCTTGGCGGGGGGGCGGCCTACGAGCAGTACTTC
TRBJ1-2,NA,NA,TRBV11-2,CASSESGNYGYTF,TGTGCCAGCAGCGAGAGTGGGAACTATGGCTACACCTTC
TRBJ1-1,NA,NA,TRBV19,CASSLSRGGENTEAFF,TGTGCCAGTAGCCTTAGCAGGGGAGGGGAAAACACTGAAGCTTTCTTT
TRBJ2-7,TRBD2,NA,TRBV11-2,CASSLEGLAGYEQYF,TGTGCCAGCAGCTTAGAAGGACTAGCGGGTTACGAGCAGTACTTC
TRBJ2-2,NA,NA,TRBV5-1,CASSLGSSADTGELFF,TGCGCCAGCAGCTTGGGATCCTCGGCGGACACCGGGGAGCTGTTTTTT
TRBJ1-2,TRBD1,NA,TRBV10-3,CAISELRTGEYLGYTF,TGTGCCATCAGTGAGCTCAGGACAGGGGAGTACCTTGGTTACACCTTC
TRBJ2-1,TRBD2,NA,TRBV10-3,CAISERTSGMSANEQFF,TGTGCCATCAGTGAAAGGACTAGCGGGATGAGCGCCAATGAGCAGTTCTTC
TRBJ1-5,NA,NA,TRBV27,CASSPQGSIGQPQHF,TGTGCCAGCAGTCCCCAGGGGTCCATCGGGCAGCCCCAGCATTTT
TRBJ1-1,NA,once,TRBV7-9,CASSQGRGEAFF,TGTGCCAGCAGCCAAGGGCGAGGCGAAGCTTTCTTT
TRBJ1-6,NA,NA,TRBV6-5,CASSGHNNSPLHF,TGTGCCAGCTCCGGTCATAATAATTCACCCCTCCACTTT
TRBJ2-3,NA,NA,TRBV11-2,CAAGPEDTQYF,TGTGCCGCGGGGCCTGAAGATACGCAGTATTTT
TRBJ1-1,NA,NA,TRBV2,CASRRDGDTEAFF,TGTGCCAGCAGGAGGGACGGCGACACTGAAGCTTTCTTT
TRBJ1-5,NA,NA,TRBV2,CASRPRGIGQPQHF,TGTGCCAGCAGACCGAGGGGTATTGGTCAGCCCCAGCATTTT
TRBJ1-1,NA,NA,TRBV11-2,CASSTGTRNTEAFF,TGTGCCAGCAGCACCGGGACACGGAACACTGAAGCTTTCTTT
TRBJ1-5,TRBD1,NA,TRBV15,CATEDRGTKGNQPQHF,TGTGCCACCGAGGACAGGGGGACCAAGGGCAATCAGCCCCAGCATTTT
TRBJ2-3,NA,NA,TRBV9,CASSVVSTDTQYF,TGTGCCAGCAGCGTAGTTAGCACAGATACGCAGTATTTT
TRBJ1-2,NA,NA,TRBV6-1,CASRGGVDYGYTF,TGTGCCAGCAGGGGGGGCGTTGACTATGGCTACACCTTC
TRBJ2-7,NA,NA,TRBV6-6,CATKRPGRTYEQYF,TGTGCCACCAAGCGTCCCGGCAGAACCTACGAGCAGTACTTC
TRBJ2-7,NA,NA,TRBV30,CAWSSGYDEQYF,TGTGCCTGGAGTAGTGGCTACGACGAGCAGTACTTC
TRBJ2-1,NA,NA,TRBV28,CASSLLGTKQFF,TGTGCCAGCAGTTTACTAGGGACCAAGCAGTTCTTC
TRBJ2-5,NA,NA,TRBV9,CASSVVPGRTKETQYF,TGTGCCAGCAGCGTAGTTCCGGGGAGGACAAAAGAGACCCAGTACTTC
TRBJ1-5,NA,NA,TRBV6-6,CASSYSGGNQPQHF,TGTGCCAGCAGTTACTCTGGAGGCAATCAGCCCCAGCATTTT
TRBJ2-7,TRBD2,once,TRBV30,CAWSSGGVVQGVVYEQYF,TGTGCCTGGAGTTCGGGAGGGGTGGTACAGGGTGTCGTCTACGAGCAGTACTTC
TRBJ1-4,NA,NA,TRBV18,CASSPSLATNEKLFF,TGTGCCAGCTCACCGTCCTTAGCAACTAATGAAAAACTGTTTTTT
TRBJ2-1,NA,NA,TRBV6-1,CASRGGGIYNEQFF,TGTGCCAGCAGGGGGGGTGGGATATACAATGAGCAGTTCTTC
TRBJ2-3,NA,once,TRBV7-3,CASSLLIGGSGTDTQYF,TGTGCCAGCAGCTTATTAATCGGAGGGAGCGGCACAGATACGCAGTATTTT
TRBJ2-2,NA,NA,TRBV6-5,CASSSRLPNTGELFF,TGTGCCAGCAGCTCCCGACTACCTAACACCGGGGAGCTGTTTTTT
TRBJ2-2,TRBD1,NA,TRBV14,CASSQARGPGELFF,TGTGCCAGCAGCCAAGCAAGGGGGCCCGGGGAGCTGTTTTTT
TRBJ2-5,TRBD2,NA,TRBV6-4,CARLARETQYF,TGTGCGAGACTAGCCCGGGAGACCCAGTACTTC
TRBJ2-5,NA,few,TRBV19,CASSRGETQYF,TGTGCCAGTAGTAGAGGGGAGACCCAGTACTTC
TRBJ2-1,TRBD2,NA,TRBV27,CASSLLGTSGVNEQFF,TGTGCCAGCAGTTTACTGGGGACTAGCGGGGTCAATGAGCAGTTCTTC
TRBJ2-2,NA,NA,TRBV28,CASSLSGTYTGELFF,TGTGCCAGCAGTTTATCAGGGACGTACACCGGGGAGCTGTTTTTT
TRBJ2-3,NA,NA,TRBV4-1,CASSQEGKDRSTDTQYF,TGCGCCAGCAGCCAAGAAGGCAAGGACCGCTCAACAGATACGCAGTATTTT
TRBJ1-2,NA,NA,TRBV9,CASSATEYGYTF,TGTGCCAGCAGCGCGACGGAGTATGGCTACACCTTC
TRBJ2-5,NA,NA,TRBV2,CASLGRQETQYF,TGTGCCAGCTTGGGGCGGCAAGAGACCCAGTACTTC
TRBJ2-1,NA,NA,TRBV5-4,CASSPRSYNEQFF,TGTGCCAGCTCCCCAAGGTCCTACAATGAGCAGTTCTTC
TRBJ1-1,NA,NA,TRBV19,CASSIFSQNSAEAFF,TGTGCCAGTAGTATTTTTAGCCAGAACAGCGCTGAAGCTTTCTTT
TRBJ1-4,TRBD1,once,TRBV6-6,CASSNRQGLNNEKLFF,TGTGCCAGCAGTAATAGACAGGGACTTAATAATGAAAAACTGTTTTTT
TRBJ2-1,NA,NA,TRBV15,CATSRGGSYNEQFF,TGTGCCACCAGCAGAGGGGGATCCTACAATGAGCAGTTCTTC
TRBJ2-7,NA,NA,TRBV27,CASSYRAAYEQYF,TGTGCCAGCAGTTACAGGGCGGCCTACGAGCAGTACTTC
TRBJ2-7,NA,NA,TRBV27,CASKALANTYEQYF,TGTGCCAGCAAGGCGCTAGCGAACACCTACGAGCAGTACTTC
TRBJ1-2,NA,few,TRBV7-2,CASSLSGGLNYGYTF,TGTGCCAGCAGCTTATCGGGAGGACTTAACTATGGCTACACCTTC
TRBJ1-1,NA,NA,TRBV6-6,CASSYWQNTEAFF,TGTGCCAGCAGTTATTGGCAGAACACTGAAGCTTTCTTT
TRBJ1-2,NA,NA,TRBV6-5,CASSEVYGYTF,TGTGCCAGCAGTGAAGTCTATGGCTACACCTTC
TRBJ2-7,NA,NA,TRBV28,CASRTGTYEQYF,TGTGCCAGCAGAACAGGTACCTACGAGCAGTACTTC
TRBJ2-2,NA,NA,TRBV5-6,CASSLGAGELFF,TGTGCCAGCAGCTTGGGGGCCGGGGAGCTGTTTTTT
TRBJ2-5,TRBD2,NA,TRBV7-8,CASSSHFSGSRETQYF,TGTGCCAGCAGCTCTCACTTTAGCGGGAGCAGGGAGACCCAGTACTTC
TRBJ1-1,NA,NA,TRBV28,CASILGKTEAFF,TGTGCCAGCATTCTCGGCAAAACTGAAGCTTTCTTT
TRBJ2-1,TRBD2,NA,TRBV5-1,CASSLITSGKFYNEQFF,TGCGCCAGCAGCTTAATAACTAGCGGGAAATTCTACAATGAGCAGTTCTTC
TRBJ2-1,TRBD2,NA,TRBV4-1,CASSQAGGGNEQFF,TGCGCCAGCAGCCAAGCGGGAGGGGGCAATGAGCAGTTCTTC
TRBJ2-1,TRBD2,NA,TRBV15,CATSRDRAGVSYNEQFF,TGTGCCACCAGCAGAGACCGAGCGGGAGTTTCGTACAATGAGCAGTTCTTC
TRBJ2-7,TRBD2,NA,TRBV7-3,CASSPPGLAIYSSYEQYF,TGTGCCAGCAGCCCACCGGGACTAGCGATTTACAGCTCCTACGAGCAGTACTTC
TRBJ2-7,TRBD2,NA,TRBV28,CASSFGGLSGGRPYEQYF,TGTGCCAGCAGTTTTGGGGGCCTTAGCGGGGGCCGCCCCTACGAGCAGTACTTC
TRBJ2-2,TRBD2,NA,TRBV28,CASSFLAGVSTGELFF,TGTGCCAGCAGCTTCCTAGCGGGAGTTAGCACCGGGGAGCTGTTTTTT
TRBJ2-1,NA,NA,TRBV5-1,CASSLGGEYNEQFF,TGCGCCAGCAGCTTGGGAGGGGAATACAATGAGCAGTTCTTC
TRBJ1-6,NA,few,TRBV27,CASSLLEGSPLHF,TGTGCCAGCAGTTTATTGGAGGGTTCACCCCTCCACTTT
TRBJ1-5,NA,few,TRBV5-8,CASSLLAGNQPQHF,TGTGCCAGCAGCTTGCTTGCAGGTAATCAGCCCCAGCATTTT
TRBJ2-3,NA,NA,TRBV5-1,CASSLQVVSDTQYF,TGCGCCAGCAGTTTACAAGTTGTTAGTGATACGCAGTATTTT
TRBJ2-1,NA,NA,TRBV4-1,CASSQDLGVSYNEQFF,TGCGCCAGCAGCCAAGATCTGGGGGTCTCCTACAATGAGCAGTTCTTC
TRBJ1-1,TRBD1,NA,TRBV28,CASSLPLDRGLFAFF,TGTGCCAGCAGCTTACCCCTGGACAGGGGGTTGTTCGCTTTCTTT